Sequencing of this TCR beta chain was carried out in a study of T-cell reconstitution after alpha-beta-depleted transplantation in children. The study, taken as a whole, reports: Reports say that about two months after transplant, the alpha-beta T cells came out of several hundred graft clones that had expanded. After one year, T-cell counts and TCRbeta diversity mostly came from new T cells. Elevated TCRbeta diversity at day 60 was traced, in some patients, to surviving recipient T cells and thymic progenitors.

A TCRbeta library incorporating unique molecular identifiers was prepared. MiXCR, run by TCRdb on the PCR reads, gives a single entry per CDR3 protein. The table includes 330,000 or so distinct CDR3 sequences, roughly a tenth detected once. The germline CDR1 and CDR2 sequences are SQVTM and ANQGSEA. The CDR3 covers 17 residues. V lost 0 bases and J lost 3; bases outside the gene matches: 7. In its sample, this clonotype was seen a few times. Its antigen is not identified. The source was PBMCs, collected before TCRalphabeta/CD19-depleted stem cell transplant. This chain uses TRBV29-1 with TRBJ2-1; 11 bases fit TRBD2. The receptor's source is a boy under two years old with acute myeloid leukemia, due to receive a stem cell transplant. The CDR3 nucleotides are TGCAGCGTTGAAGATCCCGGGACTAGCGGTTTCTACAATGAGCAGTTCTTC. Its translation: CSVEDPGTSGFYNEQFF.